This T cell receptor beta chain is drawn from a study of technical replicates of blood from several donors. Germline V lookup: CDR1 SGHRS, CDR2 YFSETQ. The CDR3 has 13 residues. V lost 4 bases and J lost 3, with 10 bases in between. Profiling relied on immunoSEQ multiplex PCR, and the TCRdb table lists in-frame clones only, not all of them. In the table there are over 25,000 clones, more than 80% of which are singletons. The rearrangement uses TRBV5-1 and TRBJ2-5; possible D gene TRBD1, 5 bases. Sequencing was performed on PBMCs. The sequence came from a human donor in good health. Some clones in this sample may be carry-over from other donors' samples. CDR3 loop: CASSTRQKETQYF. The CDR3, as DNA: TGCGCCAGCAGCACCCGACAGAAAGAGACCCAGTACTTC.